The next 3 T cell receptor beta chains were all read from a single sample in a study of early T cells in non-severe SARS-CoV-2 infection (dated by TCRdb to 2020 to 2022). Receptor amplification or capture employed 5' RACE. Sequencer: NextSeq 500. In-frame beta chains were kept once TCRdb had trimmed the public reads at Q25 with fastp and called clones with MiXCR. Each entry merges the rows of one CDR3 protein and shows their most common DNA and genes. This sample gives fewer than 110,000 distinct CDR3 sequences in total; 11% of them show up just once. The top ten clones comprise approximately 7.3% of the sample. Material for sequencing was whole blood. These receptors came from an adult who was a healthcare worker with PCR-confirmed SARS-CoV-2 infection or an uninfected control (not recorded which).

This clonotype was recorded many times. The chain employs TRBV5-6 and TRBJ2-2; 10 bases line up with TRBD2. Germline assignment: CDR1 SGHDT and CDR2 YYEEEE. The CDR3 loop spans 19 amino acids. V lost 2 bases to trimming and J lost 1 base; unmatched junction nucleotides: 11. The CDR3 DNA reads as TGTGCCAGCAGCTTTCTAGCGGGAGAGTTGTCTGGGAACACCGGGGAGCTGTTTTTT. Its protein product is CASSFLAGELSGNTGELFF. Based on the CDR3 plus reference TRBV5-6 and TRBJ2-2, the full variable domain is DAGVTQSPTHLIKTRGQQVTLRCSPKSGHDTVSWYQQALGQGPQFIFQYYEEEERQRGNFPDRFSGHQFPNYSSELNVNALLLGDSALYLCASSFLAGELSGNTGELFFGEGSRLTVL.

The genes are TRBV10-3 and TRBJ2-3; 10 bases are shared with TRBD1. The CDR3 sequence is 15 residues long. Germline V CDR1 and CDR2: ENHRY, SYGVKD. V was clipped by 6 bases and J by 3 bases; unmatched bases: 6. The CDR3 is CAIRGTGELTDTQYF. In nucleotides, the CDR3 is TGTGCCATCAGGGGGACAGGGGAGCTAACAGATACGCAGTATTTT.

This clonotype was seen ten or more times. The J gene is TRBJ2-7, the V gene TRBV28, with D maybe TRBD1 (6 bases). In germline, CDR1 is MDHEN, CDR2 SYDVKM. This CDR3 is built from 16 residues. The germline V and J ends were trimmed by 7 bases and 3 bases, with 22 bases remaining between them. For the CDR3, the DNA is TGTGCCAGCAATAATCGGGACAACGGGTGGGGCTACGAGCAGTACTTC. Translation: CASNNRDNGWGYEQYF.